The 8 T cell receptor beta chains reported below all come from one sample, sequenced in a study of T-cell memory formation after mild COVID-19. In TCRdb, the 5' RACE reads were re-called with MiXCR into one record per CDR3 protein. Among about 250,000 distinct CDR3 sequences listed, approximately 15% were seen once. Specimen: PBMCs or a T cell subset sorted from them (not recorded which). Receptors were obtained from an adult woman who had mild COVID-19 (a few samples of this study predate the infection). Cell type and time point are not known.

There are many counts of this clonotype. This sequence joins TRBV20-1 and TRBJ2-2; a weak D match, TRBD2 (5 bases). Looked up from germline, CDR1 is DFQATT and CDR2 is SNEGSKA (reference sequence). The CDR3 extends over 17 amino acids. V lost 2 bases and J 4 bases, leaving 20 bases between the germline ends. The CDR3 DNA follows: TGCAGTGCTAGATCCCTGTCGAGCGGCGGTGGCACCGGGGAGCTGTTTTTT. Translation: CSARSLSSGGGTGELFF.

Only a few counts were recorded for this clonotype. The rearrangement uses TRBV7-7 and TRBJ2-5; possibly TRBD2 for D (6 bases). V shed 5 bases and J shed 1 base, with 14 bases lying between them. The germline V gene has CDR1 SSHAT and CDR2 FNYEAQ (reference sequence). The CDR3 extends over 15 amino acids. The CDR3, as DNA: TGTGCCAGCAGCCCCTCAAGACTAGGCCAAGAGACCCAGTACTTC. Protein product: CASSPSRLGQETQYF.

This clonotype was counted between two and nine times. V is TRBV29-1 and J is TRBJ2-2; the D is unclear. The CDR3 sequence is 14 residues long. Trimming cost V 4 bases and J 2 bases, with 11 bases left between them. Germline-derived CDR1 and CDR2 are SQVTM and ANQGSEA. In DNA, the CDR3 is TGCAGCGTTGGCCCCCAAATTAACACCGGGGAGCTGTTTTTT. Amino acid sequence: CSVGPQINTGELFF.

The CDR3 protein is CASSQLPGGTYEQYF. CDR3 nucleotides: TGTGCCAGCAGCCAACTGCCAGGGGGTACCTACGAGCAGTACTTC. The chain uses TRBV14 and TRBJ2-7, with 7 bases identical to TRBD1. The germline CDR1 and CDR2 sequences are SGHDN and FVKESK. V gave up 2 bases and J gave up 2 bases; unmatched junction bases: 6. The CDR3 is 15 amino acids.

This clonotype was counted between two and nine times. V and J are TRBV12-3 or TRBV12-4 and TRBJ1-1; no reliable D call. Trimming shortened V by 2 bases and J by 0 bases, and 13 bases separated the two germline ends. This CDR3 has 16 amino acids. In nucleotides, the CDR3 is TGTGCCAGCAGTTTATATCCGAGTGTTTTGAACACTGAAGCTTTCTTT. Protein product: CASSLYPSVLNTEAFF.

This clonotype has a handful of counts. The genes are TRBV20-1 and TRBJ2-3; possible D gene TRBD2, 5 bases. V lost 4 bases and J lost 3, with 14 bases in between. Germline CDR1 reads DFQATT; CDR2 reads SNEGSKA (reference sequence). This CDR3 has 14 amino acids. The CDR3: CSATLALRTDTQYF. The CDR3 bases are TGCAGTGCTACCCTAGCTTTGAGGACAGATACGCAGTATTTT.

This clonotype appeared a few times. The CDR3 bases are TGTGCCAGCAGCTGGAACACCGGGGAGCTGTTTTTT. Residues: CASSWNTGELFF. The J gene is TRBJ2-2, the V gene TRBV11-2; D remains unclear. V was shortened by 4 bases and J by 1 base, with 1 base between the two germline ends. This CDR3 has 12 amino acids. Germline-derived CDR1 and CDR2 are SGHAT and FQNNGV.

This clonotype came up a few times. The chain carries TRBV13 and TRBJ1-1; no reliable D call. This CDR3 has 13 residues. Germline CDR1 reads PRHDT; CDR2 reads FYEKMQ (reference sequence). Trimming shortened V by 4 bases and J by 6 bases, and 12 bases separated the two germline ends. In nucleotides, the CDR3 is TGTGCCAGCAGCTCGGGAGAGAGGGCTGAAGCTTTCTTT. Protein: CASSSGERAEAFF.